A selection of T cell receptor beta chains follows, all from one sample in a study of regulatory T cells in long-lasting Graves disease. TCRdb itself ran the multiplex PCR reads through MiXCR, one entry per CDR3 protein. The table includes around 450,000 distinct CDR3 sequences, 20% to 25% detected once. The sequences come from peripheral blood mononuclear cells (PBMCs), collected when the disease was refractory, from a patient treated with antithyroid drugs. Source of these receptors: a female donor with Graves disease. CDR3s include the opening cysteine and the closing phenylalanine or tryptophan. The D gene is left open where the match is weak. The listing skips clone size in some rows; elsewhere it reads once, few, many or a size class.

j_call,d_call,clone_size,v_call,cdr3_nt,cdr3_aa
TRBJ2-5,NA,many,TRBV11-2,TGTGCCAGCAGCTTACCAGGGGTACTAGAGACCCAGTACTTC,CASSLPGVLETQYF
TRBJ2-2,NA,many,TRBV20-1,TGCAGTGCTAGAGTCATGGGGGAGCTGTTTTTT,CSARVMGELFF
TRBJ2-2,NA,NA,TRBV11-2,TGTGCCAGCAGCGTAACGGGCCTTGGGGGACCCGGGGAGCTGTTTTTT,CASSVTGLGGPGELFF
TRBJ2-2,NA,few,TRBV30,TGTGCCTTTTTTCCCCGTTCCGGGGAGCTGTTTTTT,CAFFPRSGELFF
TRBJ1-2,NA,many,TRBV28,TGTGCCAGCAGTAGCGGGGCCGTATTCACCTTC,CASSSGAVFTF
TRBJ1-1,TRBD1,many,TRBV20-1,TGCAGTGCTAGAGGTGACAGGGATGTTGAAGCTTTCTTT,CSARGDRDVEAFF
TRBJ2-5,NA,many,TRBV28,TGTGCCAGCAGTTTACGACAAGCCAGGGGGGGAGAGACCCAGTACTTC,CASSLRQARGGETQYF
TRBJ1-1,NA,many,TRBV28,TGTGCCAGCAGTTATGTGGGAGGGATCGTGAACACTGAAGCTTTCTTT,CASSYVGGIVNTEAFF
TRBJ2-4,TRBD1,NA,TRBV30,TGTGCCTGGAGTGCATCCGGGACAGGGCTCTTGCACTTC,CAWSASGTGLLHF
TRBJ2-7,TRBD1,many,TRBV29-1,TGCAGCGGAACCGGGACAGGGATCAACGAGCAGTACTTC,CSGTGTGINEQYF
TRBJ1-1,TRBD1,once,TRBV18,TGTGCCAGCTCACCACCTTCGCGGACAGGGGGGACTGAAGCTTTCTTT,CASSPPSRTGGTEAFF
TRBJ2-5,NA,NA,TRBV6-1,TGTGCCAGCAGCGGACGTCCGCCCCAAGAGACCCAGTACTTC,CASSGRPPQETQYF
TRBJ2-2,TRBD1,few,TRBV5-1,TGCGCCAGCAGCCCTTCCGGGACAGGGTTCTCCGGGGAGCTGTTTTTT,CASSPSGTGFSGELFF
TRBJ2-5,NA,many,TRBV12-3/TRBV12-4,TGTGCCAGCAGTCCGCCGCTGGTGGAAGGGGGGCTTTCGGAGACCCAGTACTTC,CASSPPLVEGGLSETQYF
TRBJ1-2,TRBD1,NA,TRBV20-1,TGCAGTGCTAGACCTACGACAGGGATGGCTAACTATGGCTACACCTTC,CSARPTTGMANYGYTF
TRBJ1-6,TRBD1,NA,TRBV27,TGTGCCAGCAGTCCTCGAGGGGGCTTAGATTCACCCCTCCACTTT,CASSPRGGLDSPLHF
TRBJ2-5,TRBD1,NA,TRBV7-9,TGTGCCAGCAGCACTCAGACAGGGGGCGCGGGGGAGACCCAGTACTTC,CASSTQTGGAGETQYF
TRBJ1-4,TRBD1,few,TRBV7-9,TGTGCCAGCAGCCGCAGGACAGGAGTTGCAACTAATGAAAAACTGTTTTTT,CASSRRTGVATNEKLFF
TRBJ1-5,NA,NA,TRBV19,TGTGCCAGTAGTATAGCAGTCACCAATCAGCCCCAGCATTTT,CASSIAVTNQPQHF
TRBJ1-1,TRBD1,few,TRBV20-1,TGCAGTGCCACCAGGGACAGGGGGTCGTCTGAAGCTTTCTTT,CSATRDRGSSEAFF
TRBJ2-1,TRBD2,many,TRBV28,TGTGCCAGCCTTCCGCCTAGCGGGAGCAATGAGCAGTTCTTC,CASLPPSGSNEQFF
TRBJ1-2,TRBD1,few,TRBV6-1,TGTGCCGGAGCACAGGGGCGGGACTATGGCTACACCTTC,CAGAQGRDYGYTF
TRBJ1-4,NA,many,TRBV13,TGTGCCAGCAGCCTCGGGACGCGCGGTGAAAAACTGTTTTTT,CASSLGTRGEKLFF
TRBJ2-5,NA,NA,TRBV7-2,TGTGCCAGCAAATGGCGGGAAATCCAAGAGACCCAGTACTTC,CASKWREIQETQYF
TRBJ1-1,TRBD1,NA,TRBV7-9,TGTGCCAGCAGCTCTGGGACAGGGGGAGCTTTCTTT,CASSSGTGGAFF
TRBJ2-5,NA,many,TRBV20-1,TGCAGTGCTTTTGGAGCCCTAGAGTCAGGCGTTCAAGAGACCCAGTACTTC,CSAFGALESGVQETQYF
TRBJ1-1,TRBD1,NA,TRBV24-1,TGTGCCACCAGTGACTCGACAGGGATGAACACTGAAGCTTTCTTT,CATSDSTGMNTEAFF
TRBJ2-2,TRBD2,NA,TRBV7-3,TGTGCCAGCAGCTTTACTAGCGGAGCGAACACCGGGGAGCTGTTTTTT,CASSFTSGANTGELFF
TRBJ1-1,TRBD1,NA,TRBV19,TGTGCCAGTACGGGGACAGGGCCAGACACTGAAGCTTTCTTT,CASTGTGPDTEAFF
TRBJ2-3,TRBD1,few,TRBV6-5,TGTGCCAGCAGTTACTCCCGACAGGGTCCCCCTGGCAATACGCAGTATTTT,CASSYSRQGPPGNTQYF
TRBJ1-6,NA,many,TRBV15,TGTGCCACCAGTACCTCCAGGGGCTCGGGTTCACCCCTCCACTTT,CATSTSRGSGSPLHF
TRBJ2-7,TRBD1,NA,TRBV14,TGTGCCAGCAGCCACGGGGGACAGGGGAGCTACGAGCAGTACTTC,CASSHGGQGSYEQYF
TRBJ2-3,NA,NA,TRBV7-3,TGTGCCAGCAGCTTAACGGGGGGGGCGGGCACAGATACGCAGTATTTT,CASSLTGGAGTDTQYF
TRBJ1-2,NA,many,TRBV27,TGTGCCAGCGGCCCCCGGGCCCCCGGGTACTATGGCTACACCTTC,CASGPRAPGYYGYTF
TRBJ1-2,NA,NA,TRBV7-9,TGTGCCAGCAGCCCAACCGGACAGCCAAACTATGGCTACACCTTC,CASSPTGQPNYGYTF
TRBJ2-2,NA,NA,TRBV11-3,TGTGCCAGCAGCTTATACGCGGAATCCACCGGGGAGCTGTTTTTT,CASSLYAESTGELFF
TRBJ1-5,TRBD1,many,TRBV9,TGTGCCAGCAGCGGACGACAGGGGAGGGCGCGCAATCAGCCCCAGCATTTT,CASSGRQGRARNQPQHF
TRBJ1-1,NA,many,TRBV11-2,TGTGCCAGCAGACCTACAGGGTTGAACACTGAAGCTTTCTTT,CASRPTGLNTEAFF
TRBJ2-7,NA,once,TRBV6-2/TRBV6-3,TGTGCCAGCAGCCCCCGGAGAAACTCCTACGAGCAGTACTTC,CASSPRRNSYEQYF
TRBJ2-5,NA,few,TRBV30,TGTGCCTGGAGTCACTTTTTGGAGACCCAGTACTTC,CAWSHFLETQYF
TRBJ1-2,TRBD1,few,TRBV6-2/TRBV6-3,TGTGCCAGCAGGCGTCCGGGACAGTCGCATAGGGGCTACACCTTC,CASRRPGQSHRGYTF
TRBJ2-7,NA,NA,TRBV28,TGTGCCAGCAGTTTAGTTTCTTGGGGCATAGACTACGAGCAGTACTTC,CASSLVSWGIDYEQYF
TRBJ2-3,TRBD1,NA,TRBV7-2,TGTGCCAGCAGCTCCGGACAGGGGCTAATATCCACAGATACGCAGTATTTT,CASSSGQGLISTDTQYF
TRBJ2-7,NA,many,TRBV27,TGTGCCAGCAGGGGGACAACCTTAGGCGAGCAGTACTTC,CASRGTTLGEQYF
TRBJ1-5,NA,many,TRBV12-3/TRBV12-4,TGTGCCAGCAGTTTTTGGGAGTATAGCAATCAGCCCCAGCATTTT,CASSFWEYSNQPQHF
TRBJ2-7,NA,many,TRBV28,TGTGCCAGCAGTTTGCAGGGGTCCGGTTACGAGCAGTACTTC,CASSLQGSGYEQYF
TRBJ1-1,NA,NA,TRBV3-1,TGTGCCAGCAGCCAAGCTCCGGGGTCAGCAGAAGCTTTCTTT,CASSQAPGSAEAFF
TRBJ1-1,NA,few,TRBV5-1,TGCGCCAGCAGCTTAGGCCCCCAGAGGAACACTGAAGCTTTCTTT,CASSLGPQRNTEAFF
TRBJ1-2,NA,many,TRBV28,TGTGCCAGCAGACCAACTGAAGGGAACTATGGCTACACCTTC,CASRPTEGNYGYTF
TRBJ1-5,NA,many,TRBV2,TGTGCCAGCAGTGCGGTTTATAGCAATCAGCCCCAGCATTTT,CASSAVYSNQPQHF
TRBJ2-7,TRBD2,many,TRBV28,TGTGCCAGCAGAATAGCGGGAGTATACGAGCAGTACTTC,CASRIAGVYEQYF
TRBJ1-1,NA,NA,TRBV6-1,TGTGCCAGCAGCCCGCTCGGGGCCGGCACTGAAGCTTTCTTT,CASSPLGAGTEAFF
TRBJ2-7,NA,NA,TRBV19,TGTGCCAGTAGTATAACTGGAGGAAGGGACGAGCAGTACTTC,CASSITGGRDEQYF
TRBJ1-1,NA,many,TRBV28,TGTGCCAGCAGTTTGGGACCAGACATGAACACTGAAGCTTTCTTT,CASSLGPDMNTEAFF
TRBJ1-5,TRBD1,few,TRBV19,TGTGCCAGTAGTGCGACCCGGACAGGTCAGCCCCAGCATTTT,CASSATRTGQPQHF
TRBJ2-3,NA,few,TRBV7-2,TGTGCCAGCAGCCCTATGGCCGTGAACACAGATACGCAGTATTTT,CASSPMAVNTDTQYF
TRBJ2-7,NA,few,TRBV19,TGTGCCAGTAGTCCCACTGACCGGGGCGAGCAGTACTTC,CASSPTDRGEQYF
TRBJ2-7,NA,NA,TRBV11-2,TGTGCCAGCAGCCTCGGTGGAGTGCTGGGATACGAGCAGTACTTC,CASSLGGVLGYEQYF
TRBJ2-2,NA,NA,TRBV7-9,TGTGCCAGCAGCTCACCTAGCTACGGTACTCTCGGGGAGCTGTTTTTT,CASSSPSYGTLGELFF
TRBJ1-2,NA,many,TRBV28,TGTGCCAGCAGTCAACAGGGAATTGACGGCTACACCTTC,CASSQQGIDGYTF